This paragraph covers one T cell receptor beta chain sequence. Measured with immunoSEQ multiplex PCR; TCRdb has only the in-frame clones, and not every one. The sample shows 50,000 to 70,000 clones, around 90% of them seen only once. The germline CDR1 and CDR2 sequences are MNHEY and SVGAGI. V lost 0 bases, J lost 8 bases, and 5 bases lay in between. This CDR3 region has 12 residues. The record originates from a study of T cell changes during pregnancy in multiple sclerosis. This chain links TRBV6-5 with TRBJ2-1; D uncertain. Sequencing was performed on CD8+ T cells from peripheral blood mononuclear cells, taken before pregnancy. The receptor's source is a female donor with multiple sclerosis, enrolled in a pregnancy study. The CDR3 here is CASSYSGDEQFF. Here the CDR3 DNA reads TGTGCCAGCAGTTACTCAGGAGATGAGCAGTTCTTC.